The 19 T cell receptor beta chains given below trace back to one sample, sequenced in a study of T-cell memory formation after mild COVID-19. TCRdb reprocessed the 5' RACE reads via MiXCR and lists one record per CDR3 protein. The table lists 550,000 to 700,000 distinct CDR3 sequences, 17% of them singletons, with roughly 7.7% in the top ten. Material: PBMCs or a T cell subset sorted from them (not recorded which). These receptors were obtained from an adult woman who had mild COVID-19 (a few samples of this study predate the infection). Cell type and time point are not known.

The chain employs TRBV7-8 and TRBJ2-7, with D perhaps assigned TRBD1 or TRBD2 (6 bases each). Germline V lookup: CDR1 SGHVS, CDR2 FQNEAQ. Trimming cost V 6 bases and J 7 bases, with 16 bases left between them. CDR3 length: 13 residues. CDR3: CASRRPGAWEQYF. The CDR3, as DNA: TGTGCCAGCAGACGCCCGGGGGCTTGGGAGCAGTACTTC.

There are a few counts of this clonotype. CDR3 sequence reads: CASSLDGQGQPQHF. The CDR3 coding sequence is TGCGCCAGCAGCTTGGATGGGCAGGGGCAGCCCCAGCATTTT. This chain connects TRBV5-1 to TRBJ1-5, with D possibly being TRBD1 (6 bases). The V end was cut by 0 bases, the J end by 7 bases, with 11 bases between. Germline CDR1 and CDR2: SGHRS and YFSETQ. The CDR3 has 14 amino acids.

The CDR3 nucleotides are TGCAGCGTTGAAATACAGGGGAGGGAAAAACTGTTTTTT. It translates to CSVEIQGREKLFF. The rearrangement links TRBV29-1 to TRBJ1-4; 7 bases align to TRBD1. The J segment lost 8 bases and the V segment lost 2 bases, leaving 5 bases of the junction unmatched. Germline values: CDR1 SQVTM, CDR2 ANQGSEA. The CDR3 consists of 13 residues.

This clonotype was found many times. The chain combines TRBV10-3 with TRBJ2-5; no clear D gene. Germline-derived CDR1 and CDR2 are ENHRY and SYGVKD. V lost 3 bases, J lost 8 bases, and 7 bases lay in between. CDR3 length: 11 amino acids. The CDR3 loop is CAISETTTQYF. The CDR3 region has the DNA TGTGCCATCAGTGAAACTACAACCCAGTACTTC.

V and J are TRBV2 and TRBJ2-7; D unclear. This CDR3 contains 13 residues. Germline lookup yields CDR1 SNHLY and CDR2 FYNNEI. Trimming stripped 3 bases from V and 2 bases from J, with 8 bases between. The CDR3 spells CASSDGATYEQYF. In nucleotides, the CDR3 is TGTGCCAGCAGTGACGGCGCGACCTACGAGCAGTACTTC.

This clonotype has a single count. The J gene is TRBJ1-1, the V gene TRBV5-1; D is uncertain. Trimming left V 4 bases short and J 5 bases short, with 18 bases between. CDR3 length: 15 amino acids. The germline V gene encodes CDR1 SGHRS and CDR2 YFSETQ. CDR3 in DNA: TGCGCCAGCAGCATTGCGACCGAAGGGCAGACTGAAGCTTTCTTT. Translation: CASSIATEGQTEAFF.

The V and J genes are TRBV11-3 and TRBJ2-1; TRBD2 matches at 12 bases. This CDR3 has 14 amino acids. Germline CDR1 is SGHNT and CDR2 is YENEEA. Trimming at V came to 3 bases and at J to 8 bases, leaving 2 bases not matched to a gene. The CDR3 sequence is CASSLTSGSHEQFF. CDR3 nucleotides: TGTGCCAGCAGCTTGACTAGCGGGAGCCATGAGCAGTTCTTC.

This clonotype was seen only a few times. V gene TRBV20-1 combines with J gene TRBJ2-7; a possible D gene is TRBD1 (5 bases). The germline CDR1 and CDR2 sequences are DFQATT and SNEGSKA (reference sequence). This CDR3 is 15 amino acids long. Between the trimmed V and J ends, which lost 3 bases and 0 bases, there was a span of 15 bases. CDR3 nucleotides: TGCAGTGCTAGCCCGCCCCGACAGAGCTCCTACGAGCAGTACTTC. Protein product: CSASPPRQSSYEQYF.

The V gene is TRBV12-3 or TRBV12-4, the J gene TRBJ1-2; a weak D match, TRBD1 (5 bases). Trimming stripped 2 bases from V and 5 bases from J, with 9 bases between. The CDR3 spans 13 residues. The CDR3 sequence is CASSLLGQYGYTF. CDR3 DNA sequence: TGTGCCAGCAGTTTATTGGGGCAGTATGGCTACACCTTC.

The CDR3 loop reads CASRQRGGLLYEQYF. The CDR3 DNA sequence: TGTGCCAGCAGGCAACGAGGGGGCCTCCTCTACGAGCAGTACTTC. The V and J genes are TRBV6-2 or TRBV6-3 and TRBJ2-7; 7 bases agree with TRBD1. The germline gives CDR1 MNHEY, CDR2 SVGEGT. This CDR3 region has 15 residues. Trimming took 6 bases from V and 3 from J; bases not matched to a gene: 11.

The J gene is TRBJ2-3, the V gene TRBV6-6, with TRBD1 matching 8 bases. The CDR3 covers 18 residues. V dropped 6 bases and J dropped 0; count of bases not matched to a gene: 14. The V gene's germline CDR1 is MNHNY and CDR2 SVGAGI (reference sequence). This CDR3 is CASSYENTGGSSTDTQYF. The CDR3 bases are TGTGCCAGCAGCTATGAGAATACAGGGGGTTCTAGCACAGATACGCAGTATTTT.

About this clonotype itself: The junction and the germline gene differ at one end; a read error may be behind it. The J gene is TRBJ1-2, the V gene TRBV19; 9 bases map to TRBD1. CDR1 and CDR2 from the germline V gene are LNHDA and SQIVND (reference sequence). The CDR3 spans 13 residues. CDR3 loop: CASSRTGVPLFAF. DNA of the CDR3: TGTGCCAGTAGCAGGACAGGGGTCCCTCTGTTCGCCTTC.

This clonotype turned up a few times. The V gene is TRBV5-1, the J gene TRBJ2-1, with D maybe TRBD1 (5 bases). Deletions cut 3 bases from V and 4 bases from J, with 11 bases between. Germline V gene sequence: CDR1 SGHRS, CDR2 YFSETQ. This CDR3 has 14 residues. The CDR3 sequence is CASSSFPGYNEQFF. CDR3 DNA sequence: TGCGCCAGCAGCTCGTTCCCAGGGTACAATGAGCAGTTCTTC.

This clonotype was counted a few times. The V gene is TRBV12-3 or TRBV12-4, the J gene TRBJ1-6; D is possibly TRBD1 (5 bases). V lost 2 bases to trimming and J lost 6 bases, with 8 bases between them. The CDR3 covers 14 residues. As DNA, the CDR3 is TGTGCCAGCAGTTTAAGAGACAGTAATTCACCCCTCCACTTT. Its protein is CASSLRDSNSPLHF.

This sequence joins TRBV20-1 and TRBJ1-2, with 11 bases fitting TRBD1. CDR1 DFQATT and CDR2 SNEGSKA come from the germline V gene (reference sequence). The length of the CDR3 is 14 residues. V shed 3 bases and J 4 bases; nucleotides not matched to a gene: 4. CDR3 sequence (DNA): TGCAGTGCTAGGGACAGGGGGCAAATCTATGGCTACACCTTC. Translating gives CSARDRGQIYGYTF.

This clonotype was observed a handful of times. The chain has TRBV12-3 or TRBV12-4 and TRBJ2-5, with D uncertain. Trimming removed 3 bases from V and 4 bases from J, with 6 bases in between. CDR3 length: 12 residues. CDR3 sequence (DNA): TGTGCCAGCAGTTTCGTCCCAGAGACCCAGTACTTC. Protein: CASSFVPETQYF.

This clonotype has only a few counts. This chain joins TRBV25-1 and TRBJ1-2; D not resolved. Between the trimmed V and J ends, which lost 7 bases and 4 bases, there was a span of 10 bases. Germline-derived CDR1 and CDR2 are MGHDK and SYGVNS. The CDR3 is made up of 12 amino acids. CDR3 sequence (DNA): TGTGCCAGCAATGCGGGATTCTATGGCTACACCTTC. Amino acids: CASNAGFYGYTF.

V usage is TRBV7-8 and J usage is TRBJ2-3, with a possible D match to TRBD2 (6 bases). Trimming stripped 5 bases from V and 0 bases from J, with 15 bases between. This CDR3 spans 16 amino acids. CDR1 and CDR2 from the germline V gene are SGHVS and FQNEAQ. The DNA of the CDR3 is TGTGCCAGCAGCCCAGGGAGGAGCGGGAGCACAGATACGCAGTATTTT. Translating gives CASSPGRSGSTDTQYF.

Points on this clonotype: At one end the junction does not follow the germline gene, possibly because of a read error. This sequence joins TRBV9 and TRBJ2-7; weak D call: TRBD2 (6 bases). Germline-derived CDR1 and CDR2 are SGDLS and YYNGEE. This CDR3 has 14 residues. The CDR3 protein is CSSSLTGTEYEQYF. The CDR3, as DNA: TGTTCCAGCAGCTTAACCGGGACTGAATACGAGCAGTACTTC.